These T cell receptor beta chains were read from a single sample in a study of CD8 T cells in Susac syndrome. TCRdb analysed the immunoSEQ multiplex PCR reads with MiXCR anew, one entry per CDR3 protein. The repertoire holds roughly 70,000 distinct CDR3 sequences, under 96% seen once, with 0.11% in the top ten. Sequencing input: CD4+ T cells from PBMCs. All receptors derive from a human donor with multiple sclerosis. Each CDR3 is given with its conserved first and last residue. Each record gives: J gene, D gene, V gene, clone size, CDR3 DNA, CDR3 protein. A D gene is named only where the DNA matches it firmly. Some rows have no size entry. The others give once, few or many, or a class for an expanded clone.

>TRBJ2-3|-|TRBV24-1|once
TGTGCCACCAGTGATTTGCCGGGTACAGATACGCAGTATTTT
CATSDLPGTDTQYF
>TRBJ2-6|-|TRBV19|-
TGTGCCAGTAGTATCGACTCTGGGGCCAACGTCCTGACTTTC
CASSIDSGANVLTF
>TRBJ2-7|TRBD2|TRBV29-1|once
TGCAGCGTCCGGGAGGTCGGAAACGAGCAGTACTTC
CSVREVGNEQYF
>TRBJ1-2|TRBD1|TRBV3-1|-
TGTGCCAGCAGCCAACTCGACAGGGGGGTTTGTGGCTACACCTTC
CASSQLDRGVCGYTF
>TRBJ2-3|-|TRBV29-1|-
TGCAGCGTTGAGGTTCTCGGGGTTCCCACAGATACGCAGTATTTT
CSVEVLGVPTDTQYF
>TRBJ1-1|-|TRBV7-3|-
TGTGCCAGCAGCTTAACGGGGAACTCGAACACTGAAGCTTTCTTT
CASSLTGNSNTEAFF
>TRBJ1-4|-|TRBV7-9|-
TGTGCCAGCAGCTCCCCGGGGGCAACTAATGAAAAACTGTTTTTT
CASSSPGATNEKLFF
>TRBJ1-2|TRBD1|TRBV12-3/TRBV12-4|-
TGTGCCAGCAGCACCCCCACCGAGGGGGCGGCGGGCTACACCTTC
CASSTPTEGAAGYTF
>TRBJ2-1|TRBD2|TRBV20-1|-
TGCAGTGCTCAAGACAGGGGAGGGACTAGCGGGTACAATGAGCAGTTCTTC
CSAQDRGGTSGYNEQFF
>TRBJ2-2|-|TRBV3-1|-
TGTGCCAGCACCCAGATTGGGTACACCGGGGAGCTGTTTTTT
CASTQIGYTGELFF
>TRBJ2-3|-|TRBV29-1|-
TGCAGCGTTGTAGCGACCGATACGCAGTATTTT
CSVVATDTQYF
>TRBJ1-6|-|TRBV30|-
TGTGCCTGGAGCCCTGAGAGGGACGGGCCCCTCCACTTT
CAWSPERDGPLHF
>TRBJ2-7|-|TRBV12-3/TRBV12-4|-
TGTGCCAGCAGCCTAGGGGGGGTCGGGCAGTACTTC
CASSLGGVGQYF
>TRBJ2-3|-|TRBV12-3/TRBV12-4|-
TGTGCCAGCACCCCTGACAGGACAGATTCAGATACGCAGTATTTT
CASTPDRTDSDTQYF
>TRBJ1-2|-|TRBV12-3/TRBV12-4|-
TGTGCCAGCAGTTTAAACCGCCAGGGCGAAGGCTACACCTTC
CASSLNRQGEGYTF
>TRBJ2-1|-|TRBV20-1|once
TGCAGTGCTAGAGGGGCCGGGCCCCAGTCGAAGGCGCAGTTCTTC
CSARGAGPQSKAQFF
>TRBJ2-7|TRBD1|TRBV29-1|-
TGCAGCGGGACAGGGACCAGCTCCTACGAGCAGTACTTC
CSGTGTSSYEQYF
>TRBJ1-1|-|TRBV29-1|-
TGCAGCGTTGAAGATAGCCTTAGCTATGAAGCTTTCTTT
CSVEDSLSYEAFF
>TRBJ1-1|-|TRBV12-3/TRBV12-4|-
TGTGCCAGCAGAGTTGGACGGGACACTGAAGCTTTCTTT
CASRVGRDTEAFF
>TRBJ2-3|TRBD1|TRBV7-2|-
TGTGCCAGCAGCTTGACAGGGGGAGTCGGCACAGATACGCAGTATTTT
CASSLTGGVGTDTQYF
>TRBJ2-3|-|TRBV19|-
TGTGCCAGTAGTACACGGGGAAGTGTGGCGGGGAGCACAGATACGCAGTATTTT
CASSTRGSVAGSTDTQYF
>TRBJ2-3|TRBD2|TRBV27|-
TGTGCCAGCAGTTCAATCGGACTAGCGGGATTCACAGATACGCAGTATTTT
CASSSIGLAGFTDTQYF
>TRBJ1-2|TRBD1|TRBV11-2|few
TGTGCCAGCAGCTTAGTGGGACAGGGAGGCTACACCTTC
CASSLVGQGGYTF
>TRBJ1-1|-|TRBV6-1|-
TGTGCCAGCACCCTGACCCTGAACACTGAAGCTTTCTTT
CASTLTLNTEAFF
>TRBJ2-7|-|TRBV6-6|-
TGTGCCAGCAGACTACGGCCAAACACGGACTACGAGCAGTACTTC
CASRLRPNTDYEQYF
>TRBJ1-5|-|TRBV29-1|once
TGCAGCGCCCAGGACAGAGGAAGCAATCAGCCCCAGCATTTT
CSAQDRGSNQPQHF
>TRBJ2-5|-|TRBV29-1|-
TGCAGCGTTAATGGGGGCCTTGCGGAGACCCAGTACTTC
CSVNGGLAETQYF
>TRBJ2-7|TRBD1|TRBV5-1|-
TGCGCCAGCAGCCCCGGGACAGGGGACTACGAGCAGTACTTC
CASSPGTGDYEQYF
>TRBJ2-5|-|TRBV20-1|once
TGCAGTGCTAGGCCCCGGGCTAGCTCCAAAGAGACCCAGTACTTC
CSARPRASSKETQYF
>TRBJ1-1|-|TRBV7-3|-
TGTGCCAGCAGCCCGCAGGGTCACACTGAAGCTTTCTTT
CASSPQGHTEAFF
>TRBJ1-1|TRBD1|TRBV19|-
TGTGCCAGTAGTATAAGACCGGGACAGGGTAACACTGAAGCTTTCTTT
CASSIRPGQGNTEAFF
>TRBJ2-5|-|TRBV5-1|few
TGCGCCAGCAGCTTGGGCAGGGATGAGGAGACCCAGTACTTC
CASSLGRDEETQYF
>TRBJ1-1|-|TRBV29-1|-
TGCAGCGTTTGTGAGGGGATGAACACTGAAGCTTTCTTT
CSVCEGMNTEAFF
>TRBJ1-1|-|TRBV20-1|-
TGCAGTGCTAGTGATTCTACGGGGAACACGAACACTGAAGCTTTCTTT
CSASDSTGNTNTEAFF
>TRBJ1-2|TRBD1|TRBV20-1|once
TGCAGTGCCGATCAGCAGGGGGCGGGAGGCTACACCTTC
CSADQQGAGGYTF
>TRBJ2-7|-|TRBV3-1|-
TGTGCCAGCAGCCAAGGGCCCCTCTACGAGCAGTACTTC
CASSQGPLYEQYF
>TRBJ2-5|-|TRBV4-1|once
TGCGCCAGCAGCCAGCGGGATAGAAAGACCCAGTACTTC
CASSQRDRKTQYF
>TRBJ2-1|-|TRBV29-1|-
TGCAGCGTTTATATTCCCGGCGGGCCCTCCTACAATGAGCAGTTCTTC
CSVYIPGGPSYNEQFF
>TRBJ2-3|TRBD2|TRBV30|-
TGTGCCTGGAGTCAACCGACTAGCGGGAACACAGATACGCAGTATTTT
CAWSQPTSGNTDTQYF
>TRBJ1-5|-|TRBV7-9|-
TGTGCCAGCAGCTTAAGCAGGAGCAATCAGCCCCAGCATTTT
CASSLSRSNQPQHF
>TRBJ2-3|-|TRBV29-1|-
TGCAGCGCCGGAATAGGGGAGGCAGATACGCAGTATTTT
CSAGIGEADTQYF
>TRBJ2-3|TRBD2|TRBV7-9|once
TGTGCCAGCAGCTTAGTAGCGGGGAGATACAAGTATTTT
CASSLVAGRYKYF
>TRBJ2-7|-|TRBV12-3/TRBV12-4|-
TGTGCCAGCAGTTTTCTTGCCGAGCAGTACTTC
CASSFLAEQYF
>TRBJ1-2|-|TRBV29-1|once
TGCAGCGTCGGGTCCGCCCACTATGGCTACACCTTC
CSVGSAHYGYTF
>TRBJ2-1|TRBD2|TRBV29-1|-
TGCAGCGTTGTCGGGGGGGGCTCTTACAATGAGCAGTTCTTC
CSVVGGGSYNEQFF
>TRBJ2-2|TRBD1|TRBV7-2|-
TGTGCCAGCAGCCTGACAGGGGCCGTCGACACCGGGGAGCTGTTTTTT
CASSLTGAVDTGELFF
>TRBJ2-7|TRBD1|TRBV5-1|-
TGCGCCAGCTACCGAACGGGACAGGGGAGGCACGAGCAGTACTTC
CASYRTGQGRHEQYF
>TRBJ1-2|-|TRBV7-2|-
TGTGCCAGCAGCTTCGTCCGGAGCTATGGCTACACCTTC
CASSFVRSYGYTF
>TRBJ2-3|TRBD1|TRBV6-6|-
TGTGCCAGCAGTCAGGGACAGTCCACAGATACGCAGTATTTT
CASSQGQSTDTQYF
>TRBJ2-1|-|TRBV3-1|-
TGTGCCAGCAGCCAAGTTCCAGGGGCCCCGTTCTTC
CASSQVPGAPFF
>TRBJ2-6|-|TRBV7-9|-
TGTGCCAGCAGCCCAACACGACGGGGGGCGCCTTCTGGGGCCAACGTCCTGACTTTC
CASSPTRRGAPSGANVLTF
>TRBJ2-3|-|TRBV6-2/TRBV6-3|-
TGTGCCAGCAGTGATTTACGACTTAGCACAGATACGCAGTATTTT
CASSDLRLSTDTQYF
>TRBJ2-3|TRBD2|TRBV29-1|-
TGCAGCGTTGAAGCGGGGGGGACAGATACGCAGTATTTT
CSVEAGGTDTQYF
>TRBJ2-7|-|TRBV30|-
TGTGCCTGGAGTAGGAGGGGTTCCTACGAGCAGTACTTC
CAWSRRGSYEQYF
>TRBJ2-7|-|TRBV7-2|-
TGTGCCAGCAGCTCAGCTCGGGGGACCTACGAGCAGTACTTC
CASSSARGTYEQYF